One sample yielded the 20 T cell receptor beta chains listed below, sequenced in a study of T cell changes during pregnancy in multiple sclerosis. Assay used: immunoSEQ multiplex PCR; TCRdb lists only in-frame clones, some missing. The sample lists approximately 110,000 clones; about 94% were seen once. The source material was peripheral blood, sampled in the third trimester of pregnancy. The source is a female donor with multiple sclerosis, enrolled in a pregnancy study.

The chain uses TRBV5-1 and TRBJ1-2, with D possibly being TRBD1 (5 bases). Looked up from germline, CDR1 is SGHRS and CDR2 is YFSETQ. V lost 7 bases to trimming and J lost 0 bases, with 16 bases between them. This CDR3 region has 15 residues. Here the CDR3 DNA reads TGCGCCAGCCGCCCAACCCAGGGTACTAACTATGGCTACACCTTC. As protein: CASRPTQGTNYGYTF.

This clone was recorded only once. The chain carries TRBV15 and TRBJ2-5; D ambiguous. CDR1 is LNHNV, CDR2 YYDKDF, per germline (reference sequence). Trimming pared 5 bases from V and 2 bases from J, leaving 9 bases between. The CDR3 contains 13 residues. The CDR3 loop reads CATSEDLQETQYF. In DNA, the CDR3 is TGTGCCACCAGCGAGGATCTTCAAGAGACCCAGTACTTC.

The chain recombines TRBV5-5 with TRBJ2-1; 7 nucleotides agree with TRBD2. CDR3 length: 16 amino acids. Germline CDR1 is SGHKS and CDR2 is YYEKEE (reference sequence). J gave up 3 bases and V 0 bases, and 6 bases lay outside the gene matches. The CDR3 sequence: CASSLELADVYNEQFF. The CDR3 DNA follows: TGTGCCAGCAGCTTGGAGCTAGCGGACGTCTACAATGAGCAGTTCTTC.

This chain connects TRBV6-1 to TRBJ1-1; possibly TRBD1 for D (6 bases). Germline CDR1 MNHNS, CDR2 SASEGT. V was cut by 8 bases and J by 4 bases, with 20 bases left in between. The CDR3 consists of 15 residues. The CDR3 loop is CASGSYGGAGTEAFF. In DNA form, the CDR3 reads TGTGCCAGCGGGTCATATGGGGGGGCAGGCACTGAAGCTTTCTTT.

The gene calls are TRBV10-3 and TRBJ1-1, with 9 positions matching TRBD1. The CDR3 totals 15 residues. Germline V gene data show CDR1 as ENHRY and CDR2 as SYGVKD. The J segment lost 4 bases and the V segment lost 5 bases, leaving 8 bases of the junction unmatched. The CDR3 sequence is CAISQQGARGTEAFF. CDR3 coding DNA: TGTGCCATCAGTCAACAGGGGGCGCGGGGCACTGAAGCTTTCTTT.

J is TRBJ2-7 and V is TRBV23-1; TRBD1 is a possible D gene (6 bases). TRBV23-1 is an open reading frame whose function is uncertain. CDR3 length equals 17 residues. Trimming took off 4 bases at V and 6 bases at J, with 25 bases between the two ends. CDR3 nucleotides: TGCGCCAGCAGTCGGCAACTATCGGGACACCGAAGATCCGAGCAGTACTTC. This sequence encodes CASSRQLSGHRRSEQYF.

The CDR3 sequence is CASSLRASGDTQYF. The DNA of the CDR3 is TGTGCCAGCAGCTTAAGAGCGTCCGGGGATACGCAGTATTTT. The gene calls are TRBV7-6 and TRBJ2-3; D uncertain. This CDR3 is 14 amino acids long. Germline V gives CDR1 SGHVS, CDR2 FNYEAQ. The V gene lost 2 bases and the J gene lost 6 bases, with 12 bases spanning the gap.

V and J are TRBV15 and TRBJ2-3; TRBD1 is a possible D gene (6 bases). The germline CDR1 and CDR2 sequences are LNHNV and YYDKDF (reference sequence). Trimming left V 4 bases short and J 1 base short, with 12 bases between. The CDR3 contains 15 residues. CDR3 DNA sequence: TGTGCCACCAGCATAGGGGGATCGGGCACAGATACGCAGTATTTT. This translates into CATSIGGSGTDTQYF.

The chain has TRBV29-1 and TRBJ2-1; a possible D gene is TRBD2 (6 bases). The CDR3 is made up of 14 amino acids. Trimming took 7 bases from V and 3 from J, leaving 16 bases between them. Per germline, CDR1 SQVTM and CDR2 ANQGSEA. CDR3 residues: CSATIAVIYNEQFF. DNA of the CDR3: TGCAGCGCTACCATAGCGGTTATCTACAATGAGCAGTTCTTC.

The V gene is TRBV28, the J gene TRBJ1-2, with 8 bases matching TRBD1. CDR3 length: 15 residues. J lost 4 bases, V lost 4 bases, and 8 bases had no gene match. Germline CDR1 MDHEN, CDR2 SYDVKM. The CDR3 loop reads CASSSSSGTGYGYTF. CDR3 sequence (DNA): TGTGCCAGCAGTTCATCCTCCGGGACAGGCTATGGCTACACCTTC.

The chain employs TRBV5-1 and TRBJ2-1, with TRBD1 matching 10 bases. This CDR3 spans 13 amino acids. The J segment lost 10 bases and the V segment lost 7 bases, leaving 8 bases of the junction unmatched. CDR1 and CDR2 (germline): SGHRS, YFSETQ. The CDR3 is CASRRQGAEEQFF. CDR3 coding DNA: TGCGCCAGCCGTAGACAGGGGGCGGAGGAGCAGTTCTTC.

Of note for this clone: Compared with germline, one end of the junction differs, possibly owing to a read error. The V call is TRBV28, the J call TRBJ1-1; D gene unclear. CDR1 and CDR2 (germline): MDHEN, SYDVKM. CDR3 length equals 14 residues. The CDR3 bases are TGTGCCAGCAATTTACGGGATTGGAACACTGAAGCTTTCTTT. Protein: CASNLRDWNTEAFF.

The rearrangement joins TRBV5-1 to TRBJ2-1; 14 bases align to TRBD2. Trimming cost V 2 bases and J 1 base; bases outside gene matches: 5. CDR3 length equals 18 residues. Germline lookup yields CDR1 SGHRS and CDR2 YFSETQ. The CDR3 bases are TGCGCCAGCAGCTTCGGACTAGCGGGAGGAGGGTCCTACAATGAGCAGTTCTTC. This translates into CASSFGLAGGGSYNEQFF.

A single count supports this clone. The chain joins TRBV5-1 to TRBJ2-1; a weak D match, TRBD2 (5 bases). The CDR3 is 17 amino acids. The V and J ends lost 0 bases and 2 bases respectively, with 15 bases between them. CDR1 and CDR2 (germline): SGHRS, YFSETQ. CDR3 DNA sequence: TGCGCCAGCAGCTTGGCCTCGTCTAGCCTCACCTACAATGAGCAGTTCTTC. Amino acids: CASSLASSSLTYNEQFF.

The chain has TRBV7-2 and TRBJ2-1; 10 positions match TRBD2. This CDR3 region has 14 residues. The germline V gene has CDR1 SGHTA and CDR2 FQGNSA. After removal of 5 bases from V and 15 bases from J, the junction contained 13 bases not matched to a gene. CDR3: CASSITGLALGTFF. CDR3 coding DNA: TGTGCCAGCAGCATTACGGGACTAGCGCTAGGGACGTTCTTC.

The chain carries TRBV6-5 and TRBJ1-4, with 9 bases that match TRBD1. Germline trimming cut 6 bases from V and 3 bases from J; bases unmatched to any gene: 2. The germline CDR1 and CDR2 sequences are MNHEY and SVGAGI. This CDR3 region has 14 residues. CDR3 sequence: CASRGTGSNEKLFF. CDR3 nucleotide sequence: TGTGCCAGCAGGGGGACAGGGTCTAATGAAAAACTGTTTTTT.

The chain combines TRBV15 with TRBJ1-3; tentatively, D is TRBD1 (6 bases). Trimming stripped 5 bases from V and 2 bases from J, with 10 bases between. CDR1 is LNHNV and CDR2 is YYDKDF in the germline V gene (reference sequence). The CDR3 runs 14 residues. Here the CDR3 reads CATSVGDTGNTIYF. CDR3 DNA sequence: TGTGCCACCAGCGTCGGGGACACTGGAAACACCATATATTTT.

The rearrangement uses TRBV18 and TRBJ1-4; D gene uncertain. Trimming pared 3 bases from V and 8 bases from J, leaving 10 bases between. The germline V gene has CDR1 KGHSH and CDR2 LQKENI. This CDR3 comprises 13 residues. DNA of the CDR3: TGTGCCAGCTCACCCGACGTGGAGGAAAAACTGTTTTTT. This translates into CASSPDVEEKLFF.

This rearrangement joins TRBV4-1 to TRBJ2-1; TRBD2 matches at 7 bases. The germline gives CDR1 MGHRA, CDR2 YSYEKL. The CDR3 totals 16 residues. V was pared by 4 bases and J by 5 bases, with 11 bases of the junction left unmatched. The chain's CDR3 is CASSPTLAGRNNEQFF. The CDR3 DNA is TGCGCCAGCAGCCCGACCCTAGCCGGGAGGAACAATGAGCAGTTCTTC.

The count of this clone is one. This chain connects TRBV7-2 to TRBJ2-3, with 9 bases matching TRBD2. The CDR3 runs 17 residues. V trimming: 6 bases; J trimming: 0 bases; junction bases outside the gene matches: 10. The germline gives CDR1 SGHTA, CDR2 FQGNSA. In DNA form, the CDR3 reads TGTGCCAGCAGTTCCCGCTCTAGCGGGGCGAGCACAGATACGCAGTATTTT. This translates into CASSSRSSGASTDTQYF.